The clone carrying this TCR beta chain was observed many times. This specimen comes from a study of human T cells and chemical hapten exposure. In TCRdb, the RACE reads were re-called with MiXCR into one record per CDR3 protein. The sample lists 300,000 to 450,000 distinct CDR3 sequences, roughly 5% seen once, with 2% to 2.5% in the top ten. V lost 0 bases to trimming and J lost 2 bases, with 12 bases between them. The CDR3 length is 15 residues. CDR1 is SGHRS and CDR2 is YFSETQ in the germline V gene. Time point in this sample: patch test 1, 2 weeks after DPC sensitization. Treatment noted: therapeutic diphenylcyclopropenone sensitization with weekly scalp DPC.

This chain links TRBV5-1 with TRBJ2-7; D possibly matches TRBD1 or TRBD2 (5 bases each). The source of this sequence is a woman aged 45 to 65 with alopecia areata. Some clones in this sample may be carry-over from other donors' samples. The sequenced sample was whole blood, obtained in connection with sensitization to the hapten diphenylcyclopropenone (DPC). This chain's CDR3 is CASSLEAGRAYEQYF. Here the CDR3 DNA reads TGCGCCAGCAGCTTGGAAGCAGGGCGGGCCTACGAGCAGTACTTC.